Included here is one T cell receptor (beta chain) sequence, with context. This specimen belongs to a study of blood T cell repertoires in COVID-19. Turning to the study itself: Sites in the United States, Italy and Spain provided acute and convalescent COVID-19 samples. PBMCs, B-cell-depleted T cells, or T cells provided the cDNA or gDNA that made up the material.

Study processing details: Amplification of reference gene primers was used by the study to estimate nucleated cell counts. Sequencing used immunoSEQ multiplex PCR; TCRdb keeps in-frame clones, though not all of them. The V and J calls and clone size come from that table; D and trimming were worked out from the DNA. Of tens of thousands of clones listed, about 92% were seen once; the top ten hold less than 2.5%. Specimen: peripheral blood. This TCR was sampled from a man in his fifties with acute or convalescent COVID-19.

The CDR3 is CAISEGHQQETQYF. For the CDR3, the DNA is TGTGCCATCAGTGAAGGACACCAACAAGAGACCCAGTACTTC. The chain uses TRBV10-3 and TRBJ2-5; TRBD1 is a possible D gene (5 bases). The CDR3 totals 14 residues. V lost 3 bases, J lost 2 bases, and 10 bases lay in between. In germline, CDR1 is ENHRY, CDR2 SYGVKD.